The 21 T cell receptor beta chains reported below all come from one sample, sequenced in a study of early T cells in non-severe SARS-CoV-2 infection (dated by TCRdb to the early 2020s). Library generation was performed with 5' RACE. Sequencing relied on a NextSeq 500. TCRdb reworked the public reads: Q25 trimming with fastp, MiXCR clone assembly, productive beta chains retained. Identical CDR3 protein sequences are pooled into one entry, listed with their most common genes and DNA. This sample gives approximately 66,000 distinct CDR3 sequences in total; 9.5% to 15% of them show up just once. The ten largest clones capture less than 4.5% of the sample. Sequencing used whole blood. The origin of the receptors is an adult who was a healthcare worker with PCR-confirmed SARS-CoV-2 infection or an uninfected control (not recorded which).

J is TRBJ2-2 and V is TRBV5-1; a possible D gene is TRBD2 (5 bases). Germline V lookup: CDR1 SGHRS, CDR2 YFSETQ. The CDR3 runs 14 residues. V was cut by 2 bases and J by 5 bases, with 10 bases left in between. The DNA of the CDR3 is TGCGCCAGCAGCTTTGAGTCGGGGACCGGGGAGCTGTTTTTT. Translating it yields CASSFESGTGELFF. The whole variable domain, remainder taken from reference TRBV5-1 and TRBJ2-2, is KAGVTQTPRYLIKTRGQQVTLSCSPISGHRSVSWYQQTPGQGLQFLFEYFSETQRNKGNFPGRFSGRQFSNSRSEMNVSTLELGDSALYLCASSFESGTGELFFGEGSRLTVL.

This clonotype was seen a few times. The chain links TRBV5-6 to TRBJ2-5; 7 bases align to TRBD1. Trimming removed 4 bases from V and 0 bases from J; junction bases left unmatched: 15. This CDR3 has 18 amino acids. Germline CDR1 SGHDT, CDR2 YYEEEE. As DNA, the CDR3 is TGTGCCAGCAGCCGAAAGGGGGCTACCCAAATCTACCAAGAGACCCAGTACTTC. This sequence encodes CASSRKGATQIYQETQYF.

This clonotype was detected a few times. The chain combines TRBV7-9 with TRBJ2-1; unclear D gene. Germline V gene data show CDR1 as SEHNR and CDR2 as FQNEAQ (reference sequence). The CDR3 consists of 17 residues. V shed 5 bases and J shed 4 bases, with 21 bases lying between them. CDR3 sequence: CASSPRWAEIGYNEQFF. The CDR3, as DNA: TGTGCCAGCAGCCCCCGGTGGGCAGAGATAGGGTACAATGAGCAGTTCTTC. The full variable domain, rest sourced from reference TRBV7-9 and TRBJ2-1, is DTGVSQNPRHKITKRGQNVTFRCDPISEHNRLYWYRQTLGQGPEFLTYFQNEAQLEKSRLLSDRFSAERPKGSFSTLEIQRTEQGDSAMYLCASSPRWAEIGYNEQFFGPGTRLTVL.

The rearrangement uses TRBV5-4 and TRBJ2-2; 8 bases match TRBD2. Trimming cost V 0 bases and J 4 bases; bases outside gene matches: 2. In germline, CDR1 is SGHNT, CDR2 YYREEE (reference sequence). The CDR3 is 15 residues long. CDR3 residues: CASSLDGRGTGELFF. CDR3 nucleotides: TGTGCCAGCAGCTTGGACGGGAGGGGCACCGGGGAGCTGTTTTTT.

Concerning this clonotype itself: An end of the junction differs from the germline gene, which may be a read error. The gene calls are TRBV28 and TRBJ1-5; D is possibly TRBD1 (5 bases). CDR3 length: 13 residues. CDR1 is MDHEN and CDR2 is SYDVKM in the germline V gene. The CDR3 sequence is CVSRAVTNQPQHF. In DNA form, the CDR3 reads TGTGTCAGCAGGGCAGTTACCAATCAGCCCCAGCATTTT.

J is TRBJ2-7 and V is TRBV29-1; D might be TRBD2 (6 bases). CDR1 and CDR2 (germline): SQVTM, ANQGSEA. Trimming took off 4 bases at V and 3 bases at J, with 10 bases between the two ends. The CDR3 consists of 12 residues. CDR3 sequence: CSVVVGGYEQYF. The CDR3, as DNA: TGCAGCGTTGTGGTGGGAGGCTACGAGCAGTACTTC.

The chain couples TRBV5-1 to TRBJ1-5; possible D gene TRBD1, 6 bases. Germline values: CDR1 SGHRS, CDR2 YFSETQ. Trimming stripped 3 bases from V and 0 bases from J, with 10 bases between. The CDR3 has 15 residues. In DNA, the CDR3 is TGCGCCAGCAGCTGGACAGAAAATAGCAATCAGCCCCAGCATTTT. Protein: CASSWTENSNQPQHF.

The sample holds many counts of this clonotype. V and J are TRBV28 and TRBJ2-7, with 7 bases identical to TRBD2. Germline V gene lookup returns CDR1 MDHEN and CDR2 SYDVKM. V gave up 4 bases and J gave up 1 base; unmatched junction bases: 10. This CDR3 region has 16 residues. The CDR3 DNA follows: TGTGCCAGCAGTTCCGCCCAGGGCGGGAGTTCCTACGAGCAGTACTTC. This codes for CASSSAQGGSSYEQYF.

This chain uses TRBV18 with TRBJ1-2; D gene ambiguous. Germline CDR1 reads KGHSH; CDR2 reads LQKENI. V was clipped by 3 bases and J by 3 bases, with 11 bases between them. This CDR3 region has 14 residues. CDR3 nucleotides: TGTGCCAGCTCACCTTCTAATGGGGACTATGGCTACACCTTC. Translating gives CASSPSNGDYGYTF. Full variable domain (outside the CDR3, taken from reference TRBV18 and TRBJ1-2): NAGVMQNPRHLVRRRGQEARLRCSPMKGHSHVYWYRQLPEEGLKFMVYLQKENIIDESGMPKERFSAEFPKEGPSILRIQQVVRGDSAAYFCASSPSNGDYGYTFGSGTRLTVV.

The gene calls are TRBV7-2 and TRBJ2-5; 11 nucleotides match TRBD1. The germline CDR1 and CDR2 sequences are SGHTA and FQGNSA. The CDR3 loop spans 16 amino acids. V was clipped by 3 bases and J by 2 bases; unmatched bases: 5. In DNA, the CDR3 is TGTGCCAGCAGCTTTAGCGGACAGGGGGCTCAAGAGACCCAGTACTTC. It is translated as CASSFSGQGAQETQYF.

This clonotype has a count of ten or more. The gene calls are TRBV2 and TRBJ2-1, with D perhaps TRBD1 or TRBD2 (5 bases each). With 5 bases removed from V and 9 bases from J, the gap between germline ends came to 14 bases. Germline V lookup: CDR1 SNHLY, CDR2 FYNNEI. This CDR3 is 13 amino acids long. The CDR3, as DNA: TGTGCCAGCAGTCCTGGGGACGGCAGTGAGCAGTTCTTC. Encoded protein: CASSPGDGSEQFF.

This clonotype was picked up many times. The chain joins TRBV20-1 to TRBJ2-3; D ambiguous. Germline-derived CDR1 and CDR2 are DFQATT and SNEGSKA (reference sequence). Trimming took off 4 bases at V and 1 base at J, with 6 bases between the two ends. There are 12 residues in the CDR3. CDR3 loop: CSAMIGTDTQYF. The DNA for the CDR3 is TGCAGTGCTATGATAGGCACAGATACGCAGTATTTT.

This clonotype has a count of ten or more. V is TRBV14 and J is TRBJ2-5; maybe TRBD1 (6 bases). The V and J ends lost 6 bases and 5 bases respectively, with 13 bases between them. From germline, CDR1 is SGHDN and CDR2 FVKESK. The CDR3 is made up of 13 amino acids. CDR3 bases: TGTGCCAGCAGACGAGGGGGTATTGAGACCCAGTACTTC. This gives the protein CASRRGGIETQYF.

In this sample, this clonotype turned up many times. The chain links TRBV28 to TRBJ1-6; 8 bases are a match to TRBD1. V lost 5 bases to trimming and J lost 6 bases; unmatched junction nucleotides: 6. This CDR3 is 15 amino acids long. Germline V gives CDR1 MDHEN, CDR2 SYDVKM. CDR3 bases: TGTGCCAGCAGTGGTCTGGGACAGGCTAATTCACCCCTCCACTTT. Translation: CASSGLGQANSPLHF.

This clonotype came up a few times. The chain joins TRBV10-2 to TRBJ2-5, with D tentatively TRBD2 (5 bases). This CDR3 is 15 amino acids long. The V gene lost 3 bases and the J gene lost 1 base, with 12 bases spanning the gap. Germline V gene data show CDR1 as WSHSY and CDR2 as SAAADI. The CDR3 loop reads CASSDPSRGQETQYF. The CDR3 DNA follows: TGCGCCAGCAGTGACCCTTCACGGGGCCAAGAGACCCAGTACTTC.

The V gene is TRBV7-9, the J gene TRBJ2-3, with 10 bases lining up with TRBD1. The length of the CDR3 is 16 residues. Per germline, CDR1 SEHNR and CDR2 FQNEAQ (reference sequence). J gave up 4 bases and V 5 bases, and 9 bases lay outside the gene matches. CDR3 sequence: CASSARGQGVADTQYF. The CDR3 DNA follows: TGTGCCAGCAGCGCAAGAGGACAGGGGGTGGCAGATACGCAGTATTTT.

This clonotype was detected many times. The CDR3 is CASSFAETQYF. DNA of the CDR3: TGTGCCAGCAGCTTCGCAGAGACCCAGTACTTC. The J gene is TRBJ2-5, the V gene TRBV11-2, with D uncertain. CDR3 length: 11 amino acids. The germline V gene has CDR1 SGHAT and CDR2 FQNNGV. Trimming stripped 3 bases from V and 4 bases from J, with 3 bases between.

The chain joins TRBV6-5 to TRBJ1-4; D is undetermined. Between the trimmed V and J ends, which lost 0 bases and 8 bases, there was a span of 13 bases. The CDR3 runs 15 residues. CDR1 and CDR2 from the germline V gene are MNHEY and SVGAGI. The DNA of the CDR3 is TGTGCCAGCAGTTACTCGGCCCAGCCCCTCGAAAAACTGTTTTTT. The encoded protein is CASSYSAQPLEKLFF.

This clonotype was seen a handful of times. The J gene is TRBJ2-3, the V gene TRBV11-2, with 12 bases that match TRBD2. Germline CDR1 is SGHAT and CDR2 is FQNNGV. CDR3 size: 16 residues. Unmatched junction bases numbered 1, after V lost 1 base and J lost 2 bases. CDR3 residues: CASSLGLAGVTDTQYF. In DNA form, the CDR3 reads TGTGCCAGCAGCTTAGGACTAGCGGGGGTCACAGATACGCAGTATTTT.

In its sample, this clonotype was seen many times. The chain carries TRBV20-1 and TRBJ1-1; D might be TRBD1 (5 bases). The CDR3 is 17 amino acids. Trimming cost V 6 bases and J 3 bases, with 26 bases left between them. The germline CDR1 and CDR2 sequences are DFQATT and SNEGSKA (reference sequence). In nucleotides, the CDR3 is TGCAGTGCCAGCGGGGGGGACGCTCGGTTAGTCGACACTGAAGCTTTCTTT. Its translation: CSASGGDARLVDTEAFF.

The CDR3 sequence: CSLEGARRSYNEQFF. CDR3 sequence (DNA): TGCAGCTTAGAAGGGGCGCGACGCTCCTACAATGAGCAGTTCTTC. This chain connects TRBV29-1 to TRBJ2-1; D possibly corresponds to TRBD1 (5 bases). CDR1 and CDR2 from the germline V gene are SQVTM and ANQGSEA. Trimming removed 8 bases from V and 0 bases from J, with 17 bases in between. CDR3 length equals 15 residues.